The sequence of this T cell receptor (beta chain) was determined in a study of preoperative IRX-2 immunotherapy in early breast cancer. The germline V and J ends were trimmed by 5 bases and 6 bases, with 11 bases remaining between them. The CDR3 extends over 13 amino acids. Sample treatment: preoperative locoregional IRX-2 cytokine immunotherapy. Preoperative locoregional IRX-2 cytokine immunotherapy was tested in the phase Ib source study. TCRdb's table, derived via immunoSEQ multiplex PCR, lists solely in-frame clones and lacks some. The sample consists of 95,000 to 100,000 clones, 75% to 90% of them appearing once.

The sequence was obtained from a human donor with breast cancer. The sequencing here drew on tumor tissue, taken after IRX-2 immunotherapy. V usage is TRBV7-1 and J usage is TRBJ1-5; the D is unclear. TRBV7-1 is flagged as an ORF with uncertain function. CDR3 loop: CASSKDLGQPQHF. The CDR3 DNA reads as TGTGCCAGCAGCAAGGACTTGGGTCAGCCCCAGCATTTT.